The clone carrying this TCR beta chain occurred many times. The data were taken from a study of T cells after yellow fever vaccination. Study-wide context: For low cell numbers, libraries were made with SMART-Seq v4 Ultra Low Input. Whole-study results and caveats: A weaker but faster secondary response was observed, peaking on day 5 versus 15.

Conversion of TCR transcripts into cDNA relied on 5'RACE template switching, which added a universal primer site and UMIs. TCRdb processed the 5' RACE reads anew with MiXCR; each CDR3 protein has one entry. The repertoire holds nearly 45,000 distinct CDR3 sequences, with about 6.8% as singletons. CDR3 length: 15 amino acids. The germline V gene encodes CDR1 DFQATT and CDR2 SNEGSKA (reference sequence). V dropped 6 bases and J dropped 7 bases, with 22 bases sitting between them. This receptor was obtained from a young man who received the YFV17D yellow fever vaccine. V gene TRBV20-1 combines with J gene TRBJ2-1; TRBD2 might be the D (6 bases). Sample: CD8+ T cells not binding an NS4B(214-222) dextramer, sorted from PBMCs, taken 45 days after the yellow fever booster vaccination. CDR3 sequence: CSATEGAGINNEQFF. CDR3 DNA: TGCAGTGCCACGGAGGGCGCGGGAATCAATAATGAGCAGTTCTTC.